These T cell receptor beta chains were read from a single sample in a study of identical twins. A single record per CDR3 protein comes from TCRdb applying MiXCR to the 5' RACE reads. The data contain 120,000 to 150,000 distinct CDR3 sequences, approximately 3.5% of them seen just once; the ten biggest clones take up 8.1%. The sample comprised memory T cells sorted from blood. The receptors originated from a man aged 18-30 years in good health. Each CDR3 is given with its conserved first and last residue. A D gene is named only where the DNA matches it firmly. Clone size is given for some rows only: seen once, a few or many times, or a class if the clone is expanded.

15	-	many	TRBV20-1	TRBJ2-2	TGCAGTGCTAGAGACTCGAACCGGGGGAACGGGGAGCTGTTTTTT	CSARDSNRGNGELFF
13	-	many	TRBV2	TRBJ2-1	TGTGCCAGCAAACTAGACGTAAACAATGAGCAGTTCTTC	CASKLDVNNEQFF
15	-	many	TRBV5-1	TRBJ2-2	TGCGCCAGCAGCTGGACACAGGGTGGGGCCGGGGAGCTGTTTTTT	CASSWTQGGAGELFF
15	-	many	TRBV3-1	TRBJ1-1	TGTGCCAGCAGCGAAACGGGACGAATGAACACTGAAGCTTTCTTT	CASSETGRMNTEAFF
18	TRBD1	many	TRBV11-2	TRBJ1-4	TGTGCCAGCAGCTCGGGACAGGGATCTTTATTGACTAATGAAAAACTGTTTTTT	CASSSGQGSLLTNEKLFF
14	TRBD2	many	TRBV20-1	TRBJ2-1	TGCAGTGCTAGAGTGACTAGCCCGCGGGGTGAGCAGTTCTTC	CSARVTSPRGEQFF
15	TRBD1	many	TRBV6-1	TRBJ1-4	TGTGCCAGCAGCTTTGGGGACAGGATAAGTGAAAAACTGTTTTTT	CASSFGDRISEKLFF
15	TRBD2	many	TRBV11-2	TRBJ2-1	TGTGCCAGCAGCGCGGGACTAGCGGGAGGGGGCGCCTTGTTCTTC	CASSAGLAGGGALFF
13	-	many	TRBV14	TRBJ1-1	TGTGCCAGCAGCCTACAGGGTGTCCCTGAAGCTTTCTTT	CASSLQGVPEAFF
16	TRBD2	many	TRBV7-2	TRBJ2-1	TGTGCCAGCAGCCCTGCCCTGACTAGCGGGTGGTCTGAGCAGTTCTTC	CASSPALTSGWSEQFF
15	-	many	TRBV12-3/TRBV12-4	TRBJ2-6	TGTGCCAGCAGTTTAGCCGGCACTGGGGCCAACGTCCTGACTTTC	CASSLAGTGANVLTF
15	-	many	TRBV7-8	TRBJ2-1	TGTGCCAGCAGCTTAGGGATTCTCTCCTACAATGAGCAGTTCTTC	CASSLGILSYNEQFF
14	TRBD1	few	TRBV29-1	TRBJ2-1	TGCAGCGCCGTCCCGGGACAGGGAACGGAGGGGCAGTTCTTC	CSAVPGQGTEGQFF
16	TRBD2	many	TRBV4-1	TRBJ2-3	TGCGCCAGCAGCCAAGAGCCTACTAGCGGGAGCGATACGCAGTATTTT	CASSQEPTSGSDTQYF
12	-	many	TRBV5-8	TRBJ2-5	TGTGCCAGCAGCGAGGGGGAAGAGACCCAGTACTTC	CASSEGEETQYF
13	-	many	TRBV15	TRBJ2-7	TGTGCCACCAGCAGAGATCTTGCCTACGAGCAGTACTTC	CATSRDLAYEQYF
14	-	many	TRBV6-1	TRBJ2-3	TGTGCCAGTACAGGTCGACAGCACACAGATACGCAGTATTTT	CASTGRQHTDTQYF
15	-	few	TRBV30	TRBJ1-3	TGTGCCTGGAGTCTAACAAGGACCTCTGGAAACACCATATATTTT	CAWSLTRTSGNTIYF
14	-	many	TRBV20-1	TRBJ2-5	TGCAGTGCTAGAGCGGGGATTAGACAAGAGACCCAGTACTTC	CSARAGIRQETQYF
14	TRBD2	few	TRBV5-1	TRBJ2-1	TGCGCCAGCAGCTTGGTGGCGGGGGGCGATGAGCAGTTCTTC	CASSLVAGGDEQFF
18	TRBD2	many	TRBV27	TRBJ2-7	TGTGCCAGCAGTTTAAGGGGACACACTAGCGGGTACTCCTACGAGCAGTACTTC	CASSLRGHTSGYSYEQYF
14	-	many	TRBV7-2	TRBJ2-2	TGTGCCAGCAGCTTAGGGCTGACTAGTGGGGAGCTGTTTTTT	CASSLGLTSGELFF
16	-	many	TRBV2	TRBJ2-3	TGTGCCAGCAGTCCGGGCAGGGCAGTCAGCACAGATACGCAGTATTTT	CASSPGRAVSTDTQYF
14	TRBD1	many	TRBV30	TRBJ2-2	TGTGCCTGGGACAGGGGGCGAAACACCGGGGAGCTGTTTTTT	CAWDRGRNTGELFF
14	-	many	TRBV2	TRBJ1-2	TGTGCCAGCAGTGAAGCAGGGAAGCTCGACGGCTACACCTTC	CASSEAGKLDGYTF
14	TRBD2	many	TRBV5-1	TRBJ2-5	TGCGCCAGCAGCTCTGTGGCGGGAGCAGAGACCCAGTACTTC	CASSSVAGAETQYF
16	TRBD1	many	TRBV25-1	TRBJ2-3	TGTGCCAGCAGTGAATCGTGGACAGGGGCTGTAGATACGCAGTATTTT	CASSESWTGAVDTQYF
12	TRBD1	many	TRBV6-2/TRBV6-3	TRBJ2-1	TGTGCCAGCAAGGCAGGGGGCATTGAGCAGTTCTTC	CASKAGGIEQFF
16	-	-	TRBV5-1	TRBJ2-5	TGCGCCAGCAGCTTGGCCCCTCCCGGAGGTCAAGAGACCCAGTACTTC	CASSLAPPGGQETQYF
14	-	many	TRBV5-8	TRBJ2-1	TGTGCCAGCAGCTTTGAGTACAGAAGCAATGAGCAGTTCTTC	CASSFEYRSNEQFF
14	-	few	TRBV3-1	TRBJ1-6	TGTGCCAGCCGCCAAATATTAGATAATTCACCCCTCCACTTT	CASRQILDNSPLHF
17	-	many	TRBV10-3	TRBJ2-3	TGTGCCATCAGTGAGAAGGGACTGGGTATGGGGACAGATACGCAGTATTTT	CAISEKGLGMGTDTQYF
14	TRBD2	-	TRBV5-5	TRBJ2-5	TGTGCCAGCAGCTTCCTCGGGGGGGATGAGACCCAGTACTTC	CASSFLGGDETQYF
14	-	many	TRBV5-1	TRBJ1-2	TGCGCCAGCAGCGGGGGGCCCAGGGGTGGCGGCTACACCTTC	CASSGGPRGGGYTF
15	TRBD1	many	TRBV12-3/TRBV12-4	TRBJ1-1	TGTGCCAGCAGTTTAACCGGAGGGGGCAACACTGAAGCTTTCTTT	CASSLTGGGNTEAFF
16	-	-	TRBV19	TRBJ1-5	TGTGCCAGTAGTAAGAAGGGGACACGGAGTAATCAGCCCCAGCATTTT	CASSKKGTRSNQPQHF
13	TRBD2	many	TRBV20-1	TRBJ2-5	TGCAGTGCTAGTGCAGCGGGAATGGGGACCCAGTACTTC	CSASAAGMGTQYF
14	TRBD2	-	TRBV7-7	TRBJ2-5	TGTGCCAGCAGCCCCACTAGCGGTAGACAGACCCAGTACTTC	CASSPTSGRQTQYF
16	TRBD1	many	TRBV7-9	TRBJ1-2	TGTGCCAGCAGGGGACGGAGGGACAGCCCTAACTATGGCTACACCTTC	CASRGRRDSPNYGYTF
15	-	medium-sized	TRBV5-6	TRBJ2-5	TGTGCCAGCAGCTTGATAGAACAGTCATACGAGACCCAGTACTTC	CASSLIEQSYETQYF
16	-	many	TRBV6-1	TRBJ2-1	TGTGCCAGCAGTGAAGAAGGTTTCCCCCCCTACAATGAGCAGTTCTTC	CASSEEGFPPYNEQFF
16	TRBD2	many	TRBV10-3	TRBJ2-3	TGTGCCATCAGTGAGACTAGCGTACCCAGCACAGATACGCAGTATTTT	CAISETSVPSTDTQYF
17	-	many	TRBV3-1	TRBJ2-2	TGTGCCAGCAGCCGAGTCAGGCCATCCTATGACACCGGGGAGCTGTTTTTT	CASSRVRPSYDTGELFF
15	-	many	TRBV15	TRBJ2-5	TGTGCCACCAGCAGAATGTCGGGTGCCCAAGAGACCCAGTACTTC	CATSRMSGAQETQYF
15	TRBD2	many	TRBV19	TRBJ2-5	TGTGCCAGTATGAGGCTAGCGGGAGGAGGAGAGACCCAGTACTTC	CASMRLAGGGETQYF
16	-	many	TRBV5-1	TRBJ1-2	TGCGCCAGCAGCTTGAATTACCCGGGTCTCAACTATGGCTACACCTTC	CASSLNYPGLNYGYTF
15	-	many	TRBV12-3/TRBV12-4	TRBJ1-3	TGTGCCAGCAGTTTTAGGGGGGAGGCTGGAAACACCATATATTTT	CASSFRGEAGNTIYF
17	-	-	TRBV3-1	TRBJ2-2	TGTGCCAGCAGCCAGTATGGTATTGGCAGGGGAACCGGGGAGCTGTTTTTT	CASSQYGIGRGTGELFF
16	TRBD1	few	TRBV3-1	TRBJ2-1	TGTGCCAGCAGCCAAGTGTGGACAGGGGGCTTTAATGAGCAGTTCTTC	CASSQVWTGGFNEQFF
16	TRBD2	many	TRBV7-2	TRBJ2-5	TGTGCCAGCAGCTTAGCGAGTCGGGGGGTCGGGGAGACCCAGTACTTC	CASSLASRGVGETQYF
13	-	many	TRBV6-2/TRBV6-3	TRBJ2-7	TGTGCCAGCACCACCGGGACTTTGAACGAGCAGTACTTC	CASTTGTLNEQYF
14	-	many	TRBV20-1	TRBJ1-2	TGCAGTGCTAGAGACCCTGGGAGGGAGGAGGGCTACACCTTC	CSARDPGREEGYTF
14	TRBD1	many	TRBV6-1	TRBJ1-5	TGTGCCAGCAGCCTTGGACAGGGCCATCAGCCCCAGCATTTT	CASSLGQGHQPQHF
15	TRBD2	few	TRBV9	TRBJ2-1	TGTGCCAGCGCGACCGGGACTAGCGGGAGTTATGAGCAGTTCTTC	CASATGTSGSYEQFF
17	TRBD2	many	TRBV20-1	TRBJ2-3	TGCAGTCTAGACGCGGCTAGCGGGAGGCCAAGGTCAGATACGCAGTATTTT	CSLDAASGRPRSDTQYF
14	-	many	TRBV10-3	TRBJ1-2	TGTGCCATCTCTAAAAATCAGGGCAACTATGGCTACACCTTC	CAISKNQGNYGYTF
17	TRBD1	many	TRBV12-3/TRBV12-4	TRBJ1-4	TGTGCCAGCAGTCTCCTGACAGGGGCCGCGTCTAATGAAAAACTGTTTTTT	CASSLLTGAASNEKLFF
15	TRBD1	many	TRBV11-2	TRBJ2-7	TGTGCCAGCAGCTCACGTGGGACAGGGTATAGCGAGCAGTACTTC	CASSSRGTGYSEQYF
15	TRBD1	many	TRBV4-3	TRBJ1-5	TGCGCCAGCAGCCAAGGGACAGGGAAAAATCAGCCCCAGCATTTT	CASSQGTGKNQPQHF
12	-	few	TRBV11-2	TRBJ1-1	TGTGCCAGCAGTTTCGGGGCGGATGAAGCTTTCTTT	CASSFGADEAFF